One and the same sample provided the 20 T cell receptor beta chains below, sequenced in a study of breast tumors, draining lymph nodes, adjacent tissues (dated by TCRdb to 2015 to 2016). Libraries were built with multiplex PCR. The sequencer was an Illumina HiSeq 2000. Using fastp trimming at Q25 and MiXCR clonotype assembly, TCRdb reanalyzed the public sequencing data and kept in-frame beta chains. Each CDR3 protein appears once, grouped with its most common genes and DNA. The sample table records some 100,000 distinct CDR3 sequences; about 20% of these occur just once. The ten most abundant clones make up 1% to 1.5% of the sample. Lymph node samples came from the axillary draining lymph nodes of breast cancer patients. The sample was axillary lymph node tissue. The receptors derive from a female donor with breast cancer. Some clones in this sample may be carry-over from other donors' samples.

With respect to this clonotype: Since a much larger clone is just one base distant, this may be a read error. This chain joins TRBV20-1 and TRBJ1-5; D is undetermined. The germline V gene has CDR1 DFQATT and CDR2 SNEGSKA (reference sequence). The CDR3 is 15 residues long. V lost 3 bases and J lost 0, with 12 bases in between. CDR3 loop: CSASRQSHSNQPQHF. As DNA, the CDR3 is TGCAGTGCTAGTAGGCAGTCACATAGCAATCAGCCCCAGCATTTT.

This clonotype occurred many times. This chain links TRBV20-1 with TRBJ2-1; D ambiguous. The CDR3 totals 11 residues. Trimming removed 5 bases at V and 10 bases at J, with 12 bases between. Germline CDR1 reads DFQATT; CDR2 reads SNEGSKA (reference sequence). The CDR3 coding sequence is TGCAGTGCTCGACTTCTACAGGAGCAGTTCTTC. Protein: CSARLLQEQFF.

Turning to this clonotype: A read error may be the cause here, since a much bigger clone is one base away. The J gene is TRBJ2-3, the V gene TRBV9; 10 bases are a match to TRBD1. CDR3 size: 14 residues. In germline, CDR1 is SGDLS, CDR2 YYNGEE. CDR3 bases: TGTGCCGGCAGGGGGACAGGGGATCGGAATACGCAGTATTTT. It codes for CAGRGTGDRNTQYF.

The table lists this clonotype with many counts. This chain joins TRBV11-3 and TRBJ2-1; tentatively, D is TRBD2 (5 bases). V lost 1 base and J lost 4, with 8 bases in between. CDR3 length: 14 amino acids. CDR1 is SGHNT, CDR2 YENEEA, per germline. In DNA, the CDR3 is TGTGCCAGCAGCTTAGGTTGGGAGTACAATGAGCAGTTCTTC. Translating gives CASSLGWEYNEQFF.

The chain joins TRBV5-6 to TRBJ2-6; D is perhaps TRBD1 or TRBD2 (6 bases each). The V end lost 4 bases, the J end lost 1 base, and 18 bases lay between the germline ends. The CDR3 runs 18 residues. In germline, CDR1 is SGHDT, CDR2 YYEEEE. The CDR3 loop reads CASSPMGGARSGANVLTF. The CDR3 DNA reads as TGTGCCAGCAGCCCCATGGGGGGCGCCCGTTCTGGGGCCAACGTCCTGACTTTC.

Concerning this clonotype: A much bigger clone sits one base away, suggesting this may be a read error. CDR3 region: CVSSSDSHEKLFF. CDR3 DNA: TGTGTCAGCAGTTCCGACAGTCATGAAAAACTGTTTTTT. V usage is TRBV6-5 and J usage is TRBJ1-4, with D tentatively TRBD1 (5 bases). The CDR3 has 13 amino acids. Germline loops: CDR1 MNHEY, CDR2 SVGAGI.

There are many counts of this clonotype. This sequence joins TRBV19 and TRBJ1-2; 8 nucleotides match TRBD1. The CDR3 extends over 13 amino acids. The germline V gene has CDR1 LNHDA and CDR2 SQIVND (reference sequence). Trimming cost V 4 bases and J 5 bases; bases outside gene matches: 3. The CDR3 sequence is CASSNDRGYGYTF. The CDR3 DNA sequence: TGTGCCAGTAGTAACGACAGGGGTTATGGCTACACCTTC.

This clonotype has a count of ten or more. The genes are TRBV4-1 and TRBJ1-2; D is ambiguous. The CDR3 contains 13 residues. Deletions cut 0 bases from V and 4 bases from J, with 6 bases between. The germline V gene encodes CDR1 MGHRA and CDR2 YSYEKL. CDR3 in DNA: TGCGCCAGCAGCCAAGAGTTTGGCTATGGCTACACCTTC. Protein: CASSQEFGYGYTF.

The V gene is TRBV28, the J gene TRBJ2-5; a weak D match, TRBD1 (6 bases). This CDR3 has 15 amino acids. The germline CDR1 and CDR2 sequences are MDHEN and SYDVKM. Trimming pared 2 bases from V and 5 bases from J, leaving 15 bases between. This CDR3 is CASSLVTGTLETQYF. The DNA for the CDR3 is TGTGCCAGCAGTTTAGTCACAGGGACCCTGGAGACCCAGTACTTC.

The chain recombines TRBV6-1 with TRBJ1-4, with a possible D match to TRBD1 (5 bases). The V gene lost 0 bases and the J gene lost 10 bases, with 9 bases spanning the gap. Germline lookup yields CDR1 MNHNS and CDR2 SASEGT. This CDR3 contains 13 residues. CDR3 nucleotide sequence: TGTGCCAGCAGTGAAGCGGGGGTCGGAAAACTGTTTTTT. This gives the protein CASSEAGVGKLFF.

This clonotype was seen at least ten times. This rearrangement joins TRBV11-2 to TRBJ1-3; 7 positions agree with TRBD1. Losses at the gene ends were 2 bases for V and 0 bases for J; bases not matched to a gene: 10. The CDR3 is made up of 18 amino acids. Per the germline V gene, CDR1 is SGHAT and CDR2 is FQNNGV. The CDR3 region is CASSLTVRDRPSGNTIYF. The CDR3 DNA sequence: TGTGCCAGCAGCTTAACGGTCCGGGACAGACCCTCTGGAAACACCATATATTTT.

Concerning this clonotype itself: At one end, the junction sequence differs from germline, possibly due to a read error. CDR3 in amino acids: CAWSNTGGLNEKLFF. For the CDR3, the DNA is TGCGCCTGGAGTAACACAGGCGGCTTGAATGAAAAACTGTTTTTT. The chain uses TRBV30 and TRBJ1-4; TRBD1 might be the D (5 bases). Germline V lookup: CDR1 GTSNPN, CDR2 SVGIG (reference sequence). This CDR3 has 15 residues.

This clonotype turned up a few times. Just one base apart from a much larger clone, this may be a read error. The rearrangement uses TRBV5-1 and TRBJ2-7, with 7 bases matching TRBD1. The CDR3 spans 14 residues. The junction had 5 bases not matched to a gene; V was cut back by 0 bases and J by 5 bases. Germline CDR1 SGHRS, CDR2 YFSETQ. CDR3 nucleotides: TGCGCCAGCAGCTTGGGACAGGGTGCCCACGAGCAGTACTTC. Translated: CASSLGQGAHEQYF.

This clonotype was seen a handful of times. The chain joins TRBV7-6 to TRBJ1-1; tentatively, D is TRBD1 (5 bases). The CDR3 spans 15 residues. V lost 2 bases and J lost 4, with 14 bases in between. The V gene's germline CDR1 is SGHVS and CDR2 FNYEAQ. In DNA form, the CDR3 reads TGTGCCAGCAGCTTAACGCCCGAGGGACCCACTGAAGCTTTCTTT. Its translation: CASSLTPEGPTEAFF.

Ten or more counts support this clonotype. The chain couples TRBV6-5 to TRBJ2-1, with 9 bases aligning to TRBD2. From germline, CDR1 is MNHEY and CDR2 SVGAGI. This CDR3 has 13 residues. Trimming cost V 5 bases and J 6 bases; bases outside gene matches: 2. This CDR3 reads CASSSGRINEQFF. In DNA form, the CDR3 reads TGTGCCAGCAGTAGCGGGAGGATCAATGAGCAGTTCTTC.

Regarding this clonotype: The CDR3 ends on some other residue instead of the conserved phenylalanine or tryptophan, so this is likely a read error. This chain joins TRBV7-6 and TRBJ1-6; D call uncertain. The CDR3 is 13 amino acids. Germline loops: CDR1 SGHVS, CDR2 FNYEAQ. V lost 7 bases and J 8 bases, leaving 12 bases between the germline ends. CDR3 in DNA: TGTGCCAGCACCCGGTCGAACTATTCACCCCTCCACGGT. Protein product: CASTRSNYSPLHG.

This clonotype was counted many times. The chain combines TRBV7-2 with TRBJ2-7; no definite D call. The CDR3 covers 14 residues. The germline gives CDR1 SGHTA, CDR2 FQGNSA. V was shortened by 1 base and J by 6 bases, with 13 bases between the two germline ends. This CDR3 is CASSLGVGSSEQYF. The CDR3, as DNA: TGTGCCAGCAGCTTAGGTGTGGGAAGTTCCGAGCAGTACTTC. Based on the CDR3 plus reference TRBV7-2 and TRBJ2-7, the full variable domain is GAGVSQSPSNKVTEKGKDVELRCDPISGHTALYWYRQSLGQGLEFLIYFQGNSAPDKSGLPSDRFSAERTGGSVSTLTIQRTQQEDSAVYLCASSLGVGSSEQYFGPGTRLTVT.

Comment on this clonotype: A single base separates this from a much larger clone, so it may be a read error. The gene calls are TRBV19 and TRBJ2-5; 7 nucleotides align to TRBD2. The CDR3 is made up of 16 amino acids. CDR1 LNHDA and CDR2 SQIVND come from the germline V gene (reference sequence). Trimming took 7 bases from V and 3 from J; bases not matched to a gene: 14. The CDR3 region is CASMGRVRGNEETQYF. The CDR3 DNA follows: TGTGCCAGTATGGGGAGGGTTCGGGGGAACGAAGAGACCCAGTACTTC.

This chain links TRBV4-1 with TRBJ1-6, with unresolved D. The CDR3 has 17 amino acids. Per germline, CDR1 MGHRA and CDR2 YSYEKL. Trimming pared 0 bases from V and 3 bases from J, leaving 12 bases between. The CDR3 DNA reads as TGCGCCAGCAGCCAAGAGAACAGCATCGGCTATAATTCACCCCTCCACTTT. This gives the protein CASSQENSIGYNSPLHF.

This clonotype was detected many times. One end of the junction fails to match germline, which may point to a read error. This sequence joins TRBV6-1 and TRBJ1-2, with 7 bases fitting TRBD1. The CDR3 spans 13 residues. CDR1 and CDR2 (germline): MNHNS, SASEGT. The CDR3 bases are TGTGCCAGCAGCAGACAGGGAAACTATGGCCACACCTTC. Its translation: CASSRQGNYGHTF.